This TCR beta chain appears in the sequencing data of a study of blood T cell repertoires in COVID-19. Overall study context: Nucleic acid was either cDNA or gDNA, and it came from T cells, B-cell-depleted T cells, or PBMCs.

CDR1 and CDR2 (germline): DFQATT, SNEGSKA (reference sequence). The junction had 8 bases not matched to a gene; V was cut back by 6 bases and J by 9 bases. The CDR3 consists of 11 residues. Original methodology: Estimation of nucleated cell counts was performed using reference gene primer amplification. The method was immunoSEQ multiplex PCR; TCRdb's version includes in-frame clones alone and lacks a portion of them. That table gives V, J and clone size, and the DNA gave D and trimming. The table has over 200,000 clones, roughly four fifths seen once. The sequence was collected from a middle-aged woman with acute or convalescent COVID-19. This chain joins TRBV20-1 and TRBJ2-7; 7 bases are shared with TRBD2. The sequencing sample was made of peripheral blood. The CDR3 reads CSAGSGLGQYF. The CDR3, as DNA: TGCAGTGCAGGTAGCGGGTTAGGGCAGTACTTC.